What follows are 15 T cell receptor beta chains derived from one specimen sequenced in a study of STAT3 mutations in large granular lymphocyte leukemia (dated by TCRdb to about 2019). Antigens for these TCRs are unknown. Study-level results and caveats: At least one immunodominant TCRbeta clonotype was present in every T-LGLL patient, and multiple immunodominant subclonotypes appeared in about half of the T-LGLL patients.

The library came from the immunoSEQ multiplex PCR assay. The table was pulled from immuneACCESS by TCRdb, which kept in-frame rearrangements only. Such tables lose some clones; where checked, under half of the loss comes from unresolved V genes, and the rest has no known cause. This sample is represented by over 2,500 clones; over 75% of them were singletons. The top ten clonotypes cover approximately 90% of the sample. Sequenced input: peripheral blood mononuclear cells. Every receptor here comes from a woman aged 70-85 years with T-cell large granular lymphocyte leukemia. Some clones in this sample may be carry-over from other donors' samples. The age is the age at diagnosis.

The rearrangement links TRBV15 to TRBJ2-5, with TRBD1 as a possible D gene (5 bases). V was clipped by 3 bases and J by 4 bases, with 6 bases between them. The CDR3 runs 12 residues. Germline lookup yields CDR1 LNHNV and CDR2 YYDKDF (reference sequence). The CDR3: CATSRDIETQYF. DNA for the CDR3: TGTGCCACCAGCAGGGACATAGAGACCCAGTACTTC.

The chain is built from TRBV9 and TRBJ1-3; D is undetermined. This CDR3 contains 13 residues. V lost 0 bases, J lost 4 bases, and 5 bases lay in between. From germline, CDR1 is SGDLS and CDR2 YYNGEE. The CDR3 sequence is CASSVAPGNTIYF. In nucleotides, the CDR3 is TGTGCCAGCAGCGTAGCCCCCGGAAACACCATATATTTT.

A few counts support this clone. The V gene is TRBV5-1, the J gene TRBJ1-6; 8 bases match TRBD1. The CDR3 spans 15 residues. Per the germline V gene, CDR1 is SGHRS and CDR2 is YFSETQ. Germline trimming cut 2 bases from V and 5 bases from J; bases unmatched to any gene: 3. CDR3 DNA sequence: TGCGCCAGCAGCTTAGGACAGGGAAATAATTCACCCCTCCACTTT. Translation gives CASSLGQGNNSPLHF.

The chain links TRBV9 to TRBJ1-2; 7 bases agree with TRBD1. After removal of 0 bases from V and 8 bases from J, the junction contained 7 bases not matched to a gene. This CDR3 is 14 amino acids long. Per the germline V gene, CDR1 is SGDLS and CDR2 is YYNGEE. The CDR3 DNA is TGTGCCAGCAGCGTAGGGGGACAGCCCCTCGGCTACACCTTC. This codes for CASSVGGQPLGYTF.

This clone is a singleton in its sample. CDR3 coding DNA: TGCGCCAGCAGCTATCACGGACAGGGAAACACTGAAGCTTTCTTT. It translates to CASSYHGQGNTEAFF. This rearrangement joins TRBV4-1 to TRBJ1-1; 8 bases align to TRBD1. With 5 bases clipped from V and 2 bases from J, the junction kept 7 bases outside the gene matches. Germline V gives CDR1 MGHRA, CDR2 YSYEKL. The CDR3 contains 15 residues.

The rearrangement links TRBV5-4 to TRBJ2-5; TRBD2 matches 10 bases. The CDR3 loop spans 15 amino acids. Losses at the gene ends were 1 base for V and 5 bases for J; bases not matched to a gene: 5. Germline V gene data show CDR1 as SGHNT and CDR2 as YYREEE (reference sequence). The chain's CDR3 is CASSLPSGGAETQYF. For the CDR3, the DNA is TGTGCCAGCAGCTTGCCGAGCGGGGGGGCCGAGACCCAGTACTTC.

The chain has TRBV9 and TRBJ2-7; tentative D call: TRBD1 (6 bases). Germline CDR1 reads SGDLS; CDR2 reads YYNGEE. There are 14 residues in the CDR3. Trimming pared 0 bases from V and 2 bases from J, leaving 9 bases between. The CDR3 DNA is TGTGCCAGCAGCGTAGGACAGGAGACCTACGAGCAGTACTTC. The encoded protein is CASSVGQETYEQYF.

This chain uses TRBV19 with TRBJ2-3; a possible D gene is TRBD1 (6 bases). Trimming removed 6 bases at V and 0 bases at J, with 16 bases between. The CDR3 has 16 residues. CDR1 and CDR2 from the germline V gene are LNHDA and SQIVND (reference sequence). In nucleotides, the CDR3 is TGTGCCAGTAGACCAGGGGCAGACCTAAGCACAGATACGCAGTATTTT. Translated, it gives CASRPGADLSTDTQYF.

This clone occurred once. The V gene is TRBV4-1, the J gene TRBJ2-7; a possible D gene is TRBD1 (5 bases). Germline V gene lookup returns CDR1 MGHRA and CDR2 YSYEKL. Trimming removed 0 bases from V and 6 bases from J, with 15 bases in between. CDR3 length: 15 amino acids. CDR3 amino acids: CASSQEPTRVGEQYF. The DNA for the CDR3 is TGCGCCAGCAGCCAAGAGCCGACCAGGGTTGGCGAGCAGTACTTC.

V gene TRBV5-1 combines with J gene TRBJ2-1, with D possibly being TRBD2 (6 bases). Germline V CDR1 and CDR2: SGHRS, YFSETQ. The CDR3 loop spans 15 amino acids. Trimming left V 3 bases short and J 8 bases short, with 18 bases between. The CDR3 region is CASSYGGTGGDEQFF. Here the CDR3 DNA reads TGCGCCAGCAGCTATGGGGGGACGGGCGGCGATGAGCAGTTCTTC.

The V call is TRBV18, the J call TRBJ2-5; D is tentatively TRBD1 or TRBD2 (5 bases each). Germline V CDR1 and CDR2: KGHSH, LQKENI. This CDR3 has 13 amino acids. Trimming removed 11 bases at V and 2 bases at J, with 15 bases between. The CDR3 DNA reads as TGTGCCGGGGCCGGGACCCCACAAGAGACCCAGTACTTC. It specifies CAGAGTPQETQYF.

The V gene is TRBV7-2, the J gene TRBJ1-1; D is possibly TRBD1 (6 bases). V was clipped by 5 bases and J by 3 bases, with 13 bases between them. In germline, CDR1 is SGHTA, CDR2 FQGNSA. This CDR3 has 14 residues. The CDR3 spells CASSLQAGDTEAFF. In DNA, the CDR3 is TGTGCCAGCAGCCTACAGGCAGGGGACACTGAAGCTTTCTTT.

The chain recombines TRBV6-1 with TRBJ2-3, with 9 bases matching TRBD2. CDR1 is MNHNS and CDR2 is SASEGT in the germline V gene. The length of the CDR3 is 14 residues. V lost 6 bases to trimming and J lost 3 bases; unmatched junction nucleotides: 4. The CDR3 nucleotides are TGTGCCAGCAGCTGGGCGGGGGGGACAGATACGCAGTATTTT. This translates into CASSWAGGTDTQYF.

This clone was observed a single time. CDR3 in DNA: TGTGCCAGTAGTATCCCGGAGTCGAATGGCTACACCTTC. Protein product: CASSIPESNGYTF. The J gene is TRBJ1-2, the V gene TRBV19, with D hard to call. The CDR3 runs to 13 residues. Trimming cost V 3 bases and J 6 bases, with 11 bases left between them. In germline, CDR1 is LNHDA, CDR2 SQIVND (reference sequence).

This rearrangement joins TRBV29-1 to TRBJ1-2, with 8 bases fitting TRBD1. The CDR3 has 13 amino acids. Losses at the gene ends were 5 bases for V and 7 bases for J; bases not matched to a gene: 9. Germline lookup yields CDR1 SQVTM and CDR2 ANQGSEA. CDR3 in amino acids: CSVSDRDVGGYTF. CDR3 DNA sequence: TGCAGCGTTTCGGACAGGGATGTAGGTGGCTACACCTTC.